This T cell receptor (beta chain) was sequenced for a study of blood T cell repertoires in COVID-19. Per germline, CDR1 LGHNA and CDR2 YSLEER. The CDR3 totals 13 residues. Trimming removed 4 bases from V and 5 bases from J; junction bases left unmatched: 4. Under the authors' procedure: Reference gene primers were amplified, and this amplification served to estimate nucleated cell counts. TCRdb's copy holds only in-frame clones and misses some; the assay was immunoSEQ multiplex PCR. That table is the source of V, J and clone size, and D and trimming were worked out from the DNA. The table lists about 250,000 clones, about 91% of them singletons.

The V gene is TRBV4-3, the J gene TRBJ2-5; 7 nucleotides align to TRBD2. Sample: peripheral blood. The TCR was taken from a woman aged 25 to 45 with COVID-19, enrolled during active disease. The CDR3 nucleotides are TGCGCCAGCAGCCGGGGAGGGAGGGAGACCCAGTACTTC. This encodes CASSRGGRETQYF.